Listed here are 3 T cell receptor beta chains from one sample, sequenced in a study of shared clonotypes between healthy human individuals. CD8 cells regarded as naive lacked CD45RO, were positively chosen for CCR7, and omitted terminally differentiated effector memory CD45RA+ cells. Method: immunoSEQ multiplex PCR; TCRdb's copy keeps in-frame clones and lacks some. Among 550,000 to 750,000 clones listed, roughly 95% were seen once. Source material: naive CD8+ T cells sorted from blood. The origin of the receptors is a young woman in good health.

This chain connects TRBV7-9 to TRBJ2-1, with 10 bases matching TRBD2. This CDR3 region has 15 residues. The V gene's germline CDR1 is SEHNR and CDR2 FQNEAQ (reference sequence). V trimming: 5 bases; J trimming: 8 bases; junction bases outside the gene matches: 9. CDR3 sequence (DNA): TGTGCCAGCAGCCCCGGGACTAGCGTTGACGATGAGCAGTTCTTC. It encodes CASSPGTSVDDEQFF.

The chain has TRBV7-2 and TRBJ2-5, with no clear D. The J call could be wrong; TRBJ2-7 is a better fit for the DNA end. CDR1 and CDR2 from the germline V gene are SGHTA and FQGNSA. The CDR3 is made up of 12 amino acids. The CDR3 DNA follows: TGTGCCAGCAGCTTTAGTCGCTACGAGCAGTACTTC. Protein sequence: CASSFSRYEQYF.

V usage is TRBV28 and J usage is TRBJ2-7; D is unresolved. Trimming stripped 5 bases from V and 4 bases from J, with 18 bases between. The germline V gene encodes CDR1 MDHEN and CDR2 SYDVKM. CDR3 length: 15 amino acids. CDR3 protein: CASSPPPPNVYEQYF. For the CDR3, the DNA is TGTGCCAGCAGTCCCCCTCCGCCCAACGTTTACGAGCAGTACTTC.